The rows below give T cell receptor beta chains drawn from one sample of a study of cytomegalovirus exposure and HLA in healthy donors. Produced via immunoSEQ multiplex PCR; TCRdb's table is partial and in-frame only. The sample contains 130,000 to 150,000 clones, about 80% of which appear only once. Sequencing input: PBMCs. The source of these receptors is a man in his forties in good health and CMV-seronegative. Both conserved end residues are part of each CDR3. The D gene is left open where the match is weak. A clone size is listed for some rows: how often the clone was seen (once, few, many), or a class if it is expanded.

TRBD1 TRBJ2-7 . TRBV5-1 CASSLVGGQDPPYEQYF TGCGCCAGCAGCTTGGTTGGGGGACAGGATCCTCCCTACGAGCAGTACTTC
TRBD1 TRBJ1-2 . TRBV7-3 CASSLGTGSPYTF TGTGCCAGCAGCTTAGGGACAGGGAGTCCCTACACCTTC
TRBD1 TRBJ1-2 few TRBV2 CASSSDREGEGYTF TGTGCCAGCAGCTCGGACAGGGAAGGAGAAGGCTACACCTTC
TRBD1 TRBJ1-1 . TRBV19 CASSIGRTGTAFF TGTGCCAGTAGTATAGGCCGGACAGGGACAGCTTTCTTT
. TRBJ2-5 . TRBV7-9 CASRAGEYQETQYF TGTGCCAGCAGAGCGGGCGAGTACCAAGAGACCCAGTACTTC
. TRBJ1-1 . TRBV4-3 CASSPPDRTREAFF TGCGCCAGCAGCCCACCTGACAGGACTCGAGAAGCTTTCTTT
. TRBJ2-2 . TRBV19 CASLAGRLNTGELFF TGTGCCAGCCTGGCGGGGCGGCTGAACACCGGGGAGCTGTTTTTT
TRBD2 TRBJ2-7 . TRBV19 CASRSSSGGLYEQYF TGTGCCAGTAGATCCTCTAGCGGGGGACTTTACGAGCAGTACTTC
TRBD1 TRBJ1-6 . TRBV7-2 CASSLDPTGTNSPLHF TGTGCCAGCAGCTTAGACCCGACAGGGACTAATTCACCCCTCCACTTT
TRBD1 TRBJ2-7 few TRBV6-1 CASRLGRTGGYEQYF TGTGCCAGCAGGTTGGGGAGGACAGGGGGCTACGAGCAGTACTTC
. TRBJ1-1 . TRBV11-2 CASSLNTPNTEAFF TGTGCCAGCAGCTTAAACACCCCGAACACTGAAGCTTTCTTT
TRBD2 TRBJ2-3 few TRBV2 CASYPRPGLAGTDTQYF TGTGCCAGCTATCCACGACCCGGACTAGCGGGCACAGATACGCAGTATTTT
TRBD1 TRBJ2-2 . TRBV6-6 CASSYGQGVAGELFF TGTGCCAGCAGTTACGGACAGGGGGTCGCCGGGGAGCTGTTTTTT
. TRBJ2-7 . TRBV6-5 CASSSWTRGSYEQYF TGTGCCAGCAGTTCCTGGACACGAGGCTCCTACGAGCAGTACTTC
. TRBJ1-1 few TRBV5-1 CASRRRGVDTEAFF TGCGCCTCCCGAAGGCGAGGAGTGGACACTGAAGCTTTCTTT
TRBD1 TRBJ1-1 . TRBV29-1 CSVADRGNTEAFF TGCAGCGTTGCGGACAGGGGTAACACTGAAGCTTTCTTT
. TRBJ1-2 . TRBV5-1 CASSSVQGSDGYTF TGCGCCAGCAGCTCCGTACAGGGATCCGATGGCTACACCTTC
TRBD1 TRBJ2-6 . TRBV5-1 CASSSGTGAGANVLTF TGCGCCAGCAGCTCCGGGACAGGGGCTGGGGCCAACGTCCTGACTTTC
. TRBJ2-1 once TRBV6-5 CASSYSVYNEQFF TGTGCCAGCAGTTACAGCGTTTACAATGAGCAGTTCTTC
TRBD1 TRBJ1-2 . TRBV6-1 CASSEGTGWSRYGYTF TGTGCCAGCAGTGAAGGGACAGGATGGAGTAGGTATGGCTACACCTTC
. TRBJ1-2 . TRBV19 CASSFDRTPNGYTF TGTGCCAGTAGTTTCGACAGAACTCCAAATGGCTACACCTTC
TRBD2 TRBJ2-1 few TRBV7-2 CASSLGLAGQQFF TGTGCCAGCAGCTTGGGACTAGCGGGACAGCAGTTCTTC
TRBD2 TRBJ2-4 . TRBV30 CAWTASGVNIQYF TGTGCCTGGACCGCTAGCGGGGTGAACATTCAGTACTTC
TRBD2 TRBJ2-5 . TRBV7-8 CASSLGASGGVETQYF TGTGCCAGCAGCTTAGGGGCTAGCGGGGGGGTAGAGACCCAGTACTTC
TRBD2 TRBJ2-3 . TRBV6-1 CASRLAGPTLDTQYF TGTGCCAGCAGGCTAGCGGGCCCGACCCTGGATACGCAGTATTTT
TRBD1 TRBJ1-5 . TRBV7-9 CASSLGTGGDQPQHF TGTGCCAGCAGCTTAGGGACAGGGGGTGACCAGCCCCAGCATTTT
TRBD2 TRBJ2-1 . TRBV11-3 CASSLDLADEQFF TGTGCCAGCAGCTTAGATCTAGCGGATGAGCAGTTCTTC